This TCR beta chain originates from a study of identical twins. Whole-study findings and limits: With abundant cord blood beta clonotypes, insertions were fewer; memory repertoires showed no such pattern. Twin pairs' shared out-of-frame alpha sequences were enriched in low generation probability.

Comment on this clonotype: The antigen remains undetermined.

From germline, CDR1 is SGHRS and CDR2 YFSETQ. V dropped 5 bases and J dropped 5; count of bases not matched to a gene: 6. This CDR3 is built from 15 residues. Template switching added a universal primer binding site, and final cDNA carried unique molecular identifiers. One entry per CDR3 protein, called by TCRdb with MiXCR from the 5' RACE reads. The table shows around 230,000 distinct CDR3 sequences, with roughly a tenth occurring only once. Only healthy Caucasians were included as donors. The specimen sequenced was memory (CD45RO+) T cells sorted from blood. The rearrangement joins TRBV5-1 to TRBJ2-1; TRBD2 matches at 11 bases. This TCR came from a woman aged 18-30 years in good health. CDR3 in amino acids: CASRDTSGSNNEQFF. CDR3 DNA: TGCGCCAGCAGAGATACTAGCGGGAGCAACAATGAGCAGTTCTTC.